Listed below are T cell receptor beta chains from one sample, sequenced in a study of T cell responses to AZD1222 COVID-19 vaccine. This table comes from immunoSEQ multiplex PCR, and its TCRdb copy is limited to in-frame clones, with some not included. This table holds around 140,000 clones, about nine tenths found once. The sequencing here drew on peripheral blood, taken on day 0 of AZD1222 vaccination. The receptors were gathered from an adult in good health. Both conserved end residues are part of each CDR3. Each record gives: V gene, D gene, clone size, CDR3 length, J gene, CDR3 DNA, CDR3 protein. A D gene is named only where the DNA matches it firmly. A clone size is listed for some rows: how often the clone was seen (once, few, many), or a class if it is expanded.

>TRBV29-1|-|-|14|TRBJ1-5
TGCAGCGTTGCGGGGGCAGGGAGCAATCAGCCCCAGCATTTT
CSVAGAGSNQPQHF
>TRBV4-1|-|few|14|TRBJ1-1
TGCGCCAGCAGCAACGACGCTACGTTGACTGAAGCTTTCTTT
CASSNDATLTEAFF
>TRBV6-6|-|-|15|TRBJ1-3
TGTGCCAGCAGTTACCACCGGACCTCTGGAAACACCATATATTTT
CASSYHRTSGNTIYF
>TRBV6-2/TRBV6-3|TRBD1|few|16|TRBJ2-2
TGTGCCAGCAGCCCTTTCGGGACAGGGGGCACCGGGGAGCTGTTTTTT
CASSPFGTGGTGELFF
>TRBV5-1|-|-|13|TRBJ2-1
TGCGCCAGCAGCTTGGTCCCCGGCGGAGAGCAGTTCTTC
CASSLVPGGEQFF
>TRBV18|-|-|12|TRBJ1-2
TGTGCCAGCTCACCAGGGGTCTATGGCTACACCTTC
CASSPGVYGYTF
>TRBV5-6|-|-|12|TRBJ1-1
TGTGCCAGCAGCTTGCGCGTACGTGAAGCTTTCTTT
CASSLRVREAFF
>TRBV5-1|TRBD1|-|15|TRBJ1-2
TGCGCCAGCAGCCTTCTCGGACAGGGGGCCTTCAGCTACACCTTC
CASSLLGQGAFSYTF
>TRBV2|-|-|14|TRBJ1-3
TGTGCCAGCAGCAAAGACAGGCTGGGAAACACCATATATTTT
CASSKDRLGNTIYF
>TRBV6-2/TRBV6-3|-|-|13|TRBJ2-1
TGTGCCAGCAGTTACTTCGGTAGCAATGAGCAGTTCTTC
CASSYFGSNEQFF
>TRBV28|TRBD1|-|13|TRBJ1-1
TGTGCCAGCAGTTTGACAGGGTACACTGAAGCTTTCTTT
CASSLTGYTEAFF
>TRBV5-6|-|-|13|TRBJ1-1
TGTGCCAGCAGTTCATTCAGGGCCGGGGGAGCTTTCTTT
CASSSFRAGGAFF
>TRBV5-4|-|-|15|TRBJ2-5
TGTGCCAGCAGCTTGCGAGGGGGGGTTAAAGAGACCCAGTACTTC
CASSLRGGVKETQYF
>TRBV11-2|-|-|15|TRBJ2-2
TGTGCCAGCAGCTTAGAGCGCAGGACTACCGGGGAGCTGTTTTTT
CASSLERRTTGELFF
>TRBV6-5|TRBD1|-|14|TRBJ2-7
TGTGCCAGCAGTAGGACAGGGGGACCTTACGAGCAGTACTTC
CASSRTGGPYEQYF
>TRBV18|TRBD1|-|15|TRBJ1-2
TGTGCCAGCTCACCACTAACAGGGGGCGCCTATGGCTACACCTTC
CASSPLTGGAYGYTF
>TRBV29-1|-|-|14|TRBJ2-7
TGCAGCGTTGAAGATCAGCAGGGAGCCTACGAGCAGTACTTC
CSVEDQQGAYEQYF
>TRBV5-8|-|once|16|TRBJ1-6
TGTGCCAGCAGCTTTTCTCGCGCCTTCCCAAATTCACCCCTCCACTTT
CASSFSRAFPNSPLHF
>TRBV7-9|TRBD2|-|18|TRBJ2-1
TGTGCCAGCAGCCAGGGGACTAGCGGGGGTAGCTTCTACAATGAGCAGTTCTTC
CASSQGTSGGSFYNEQFF
>TRBV5-6|TRBD1|once|15|TRBJ2-3
TGTGCCAGCAGCTTCGCCGGGACAGGGACAGATACGCAGTATTTT
CASSFAGTGTDTQYF
>TRBV5-1|-|-|19|TRBJ1-2
TGCGCCAGCAGCTTGTTTGGCAGGGACCTATCCACTATTAACTATGGCTACACCTTC
CASSLFGRDLSTINYGYTF
>TRBV2|-|-|13|TRBJ1-4
TGTGCCAGCACCCGGACAGAGAATGAAAAACTGTTTTTT
CASTRTENEKLFF
>TRBV10-1|TRBD2|-|16|TRBJ2-5
TGCGCCAGCAGTGAGTCTGGCGGGGGGGCCGGAAAGACCCAGTACTTC
CASSESGGGAGKTQYF
>TRBV12-3/TRBV12-4|-|-|12|TRBJ1-1
TGTGCCAGCAGTTTAGAGGGGCTTGAAGCTTTCTTT
CASSLEGLEAFF
>TRBV27|-|-|13|TRBJ1-5
TGTGCCAGCAGTGATAACAGGGATAAGCCCCAGCATTTT
CASSDNRDKPQHF
>TRBV6-5|-|-|14|TRBJ1-3
TGTGCCAGCAGTTGGCTTAGCCCTGGAAACACCATATATTTT
CASSWLSPGNTIYF
>TRBV6-2/TRBV6-3|-|few|14|TRBJ2-6
TGTGCCAGCAGTTACTCCCCCGGGGCCAACGTCCTGACTTTC
CASSYSPGANVLTF
>TRBV19|-|-|14|TRBJ2-1
TGTGCCAGTAGCGAGGTCCGGGGCTGGGATGAGCAGTTCTTC
CASSEVRGWDEQFF
>TRBV4-2|TRBD2|many|15|TRBJ2-5
TGTGCCAGCAGCCAAGATACGGGGGGGGCAGAGACCCAGTACTTC
CASSQDTGGAETQYF